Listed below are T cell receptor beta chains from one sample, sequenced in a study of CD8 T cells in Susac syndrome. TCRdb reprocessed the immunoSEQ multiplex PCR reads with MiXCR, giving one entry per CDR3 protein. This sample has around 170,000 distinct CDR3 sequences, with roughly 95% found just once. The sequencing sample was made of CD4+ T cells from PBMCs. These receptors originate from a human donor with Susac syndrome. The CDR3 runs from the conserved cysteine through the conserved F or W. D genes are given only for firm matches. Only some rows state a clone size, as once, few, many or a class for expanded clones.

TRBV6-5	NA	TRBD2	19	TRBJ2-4	CASSSPDIAGGEVKNIQYF	TGTGCCAGCAGTTCTCCGGATATAGCGGGGGGGGAAGTCAAAAACATTCAGTACTTC
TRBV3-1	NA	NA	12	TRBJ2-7	CASSQDWQEQYF	TGTGCCAGCAGCCAAGATTGGCAAGAGCAGTACTTC
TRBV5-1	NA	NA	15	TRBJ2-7	CASALTDRGGYEQYF	TGCGCCAGCGCCCTAACAGATCGAGGGGGATACGAGCAGTACTTC
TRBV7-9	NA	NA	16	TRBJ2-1	CASSFGAAPMVDEQFF	TGTGCCAGCAGCTTTGGGGCGGCCCCTATGGTTGATGAGCAGTTCTTC
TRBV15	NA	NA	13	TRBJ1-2	CATSSDGNYGYTF	TGTGCCACCAGCTCGGACGGTAACTATGGCTACACCTTC
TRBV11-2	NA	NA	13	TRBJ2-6	CASTSSGANVLTF	TGTGCCAGCACCTCTTCTGGGGCCAACGTCCTGACTTTC
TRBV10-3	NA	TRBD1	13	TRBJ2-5	CAIRGTAKETQYF	TGTGCCATCAGGGGGACAGCTAAAGAGACCCAGTACTTC
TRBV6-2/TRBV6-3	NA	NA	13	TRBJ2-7	CASSSGAVHEQYF	TGTGCCAGCAGCTCAGGGGCGGTGCACGAGCAGTACTTC
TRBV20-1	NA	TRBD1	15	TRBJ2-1	CSARARDRVYNEQFF	TGCAGTGCTAGAGCCCGGGACAGGGTCTACAATGAGCAGTTCTTC
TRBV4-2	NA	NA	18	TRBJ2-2	CASSHISGQGKDTGELFF	TGTGCCAGCAGCCACATCTCGGGGCAGGGGAAGGACACCGGGGAGCTGTTTTTT
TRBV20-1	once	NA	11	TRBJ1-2	CSAKNSLGYTF	TGCAGTGCTAAAAACAGCTTGGGCTACACCTTC
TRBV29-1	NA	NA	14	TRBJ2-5	CSAGRQGGGETQYF	TGCAGCGCAGGACGACAGGGAGGAGGGGAGACCCAGTACTTC
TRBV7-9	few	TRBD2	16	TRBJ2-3	CASSLAGGASTDTQYF	TGTGCCAGCAGCCTCGCCGGGGGGGCGAGCACAGATACGCAGTATTTT
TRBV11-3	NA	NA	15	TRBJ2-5	CASSLGAKYQETQYF	TGTGCCAGCAGCTTAGGCGCCAAGTACCAAGAGACCCAGTACTTC
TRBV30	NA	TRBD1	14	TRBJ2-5	CAWGPGQAEETQYF	TGTGCCTGGGGTCCGGGACAGGCTGAAGAGACCCAGTACTTC
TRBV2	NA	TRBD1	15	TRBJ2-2	CASRRDSPYTGELFF	TGTGCCAGCAGACGGGACAGCCCCTATACCGGGGAGCTGTTTTTT
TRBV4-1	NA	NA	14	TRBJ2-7	CASSQDPSPYEQYF	TGCGCCAGCAGCCAAGACCCTAGCCCTTACGAGCAGTACTTC
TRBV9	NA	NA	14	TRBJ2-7	CASSVGGTDYEQYF	TGTGCCAGCAGCGTAGGTGGGACGGACTACGAGCAGTACTTC
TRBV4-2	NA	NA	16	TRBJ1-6	CASSQGGARPDGTLHF	TGTGCCAGCAGCCAAGGGGGGGCCCGACCGGACGGCACCCTCCACTTT
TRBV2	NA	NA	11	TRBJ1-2	CASSDAYGYTF	TGTGCCAGCAGTGATGCCTATGGCTACACCTTC
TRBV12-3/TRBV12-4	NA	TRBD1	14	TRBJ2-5	CASREDRGLETQYF	TGTGCCAGCAGGGAAGACAGGGGGCTGGAGACCCAGTACTTC
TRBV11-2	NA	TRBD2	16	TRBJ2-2	CASSRLAGANTGELFF	TGTGCCAGCAGCCGACTAGCGGGGGCGAACACCGGGGAGCTGTTTTTT
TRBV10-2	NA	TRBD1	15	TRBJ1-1	CASMDRGGGNTEAFF	TGCGCCAGCATGGACAGGGGTGGGGGTAACACTGAAGCTTTCTTT
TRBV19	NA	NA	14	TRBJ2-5	CASSISGRQETQYF	TGTGCCAGTAGTATTTCTGGGAGACAAGAGACCCAGTACTTC
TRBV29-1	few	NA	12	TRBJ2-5	CSVVTGGETQYF	TGCAGCGTCGTCACAGGAGGAGAGACCCAGTACTTC
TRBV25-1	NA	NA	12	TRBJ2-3	CASQIGTDTQYF	TGTGCCAGCCAGATTGGCACAGATACGCAGTATTTT
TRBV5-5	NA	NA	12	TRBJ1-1	CASSLVTGEAFF	TGTGCCAGCAGCTTGGTCACAGGTGAAGCTTTCTTT
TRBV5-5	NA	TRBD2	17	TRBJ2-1	CASSFGGGSSSYNEQFF	TGTGCCAGCAGCTTTGGCGGGGGGTCCAGCTCCTACAATGAGCAGTTCTTC
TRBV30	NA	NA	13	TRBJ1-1	CAWIAPGRTEAFF	TGTGCCTGGATCGCCCCAGGGAGGACTGAAGCTTTCTTT
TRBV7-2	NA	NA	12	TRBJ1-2	CASSLEHRGYTF	TGTGCCAGCAGCTTAGAGCACAGAGGCTACACCTTC
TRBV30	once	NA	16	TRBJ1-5	CAWSVAGSISNQPQHF	TGTGCCTGGAGTGTGGCGGGATCCATTAGCAATCAGCCCCAGCATTTT
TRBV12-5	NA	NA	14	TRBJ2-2	CASGLRQEDGELFF	TGTGCTAGTGGTTTGCGACAGGAGGACGGGGAGCTGTTTTTT
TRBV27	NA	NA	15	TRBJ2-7	CASSRRSGPPYEQYF	TGTGCCAGCAGCCGAAGGTCAGGGCCTCCCTACGAGCAGTACTTC
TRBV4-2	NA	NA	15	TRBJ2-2	CASSRDGTNTGELFF	TGTGCCAGCAGCCGGGACGGAACGAACACCGGGGAGCTGTTTTTT
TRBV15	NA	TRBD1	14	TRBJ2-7	CATKKGQGFYEQYF	TGTGCCACCAAGAAGGGACAGGGGTTCTACGAGCAGTACTTC
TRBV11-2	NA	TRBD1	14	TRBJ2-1	CASARQGMGNEQFF	TGTGCCAGCGCCAGACAGGGTATGGGGAATGAGCAGTTCTTC
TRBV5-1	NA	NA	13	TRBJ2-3	CASSLRLVFGQYF	TGCGCCAGCAGCTTAAGACTAGTTTTCGGGCAGTATTTT
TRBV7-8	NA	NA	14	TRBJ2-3	CASRTTPGTYTQYF	TGTGCCAGCAGGACAACTCCGGGGACGTATACGCAGTATTTT
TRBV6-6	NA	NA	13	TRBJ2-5	CASRTQGVETQYF	TGTGCCAGCAGGACCCAGGGAGTGGAGACCCAGTACTTC
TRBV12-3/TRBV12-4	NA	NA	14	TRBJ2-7	CASSLMAGSYEQYF	TGTGCCAGCAGTTTAATGGCAGGGAGCTACGAGCAGTACTTC
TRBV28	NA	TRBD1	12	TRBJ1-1	CASSSLDRAAFF	TGTGCCAGCAGTTCACTCGACAGGGCAGCTTTCTTT
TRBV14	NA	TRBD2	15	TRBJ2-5	CASSSLSGNQETQYF	TGTGCCAGCAGCTCCCTAAGCGGGAACCAAGAGACCCAGTACTTC
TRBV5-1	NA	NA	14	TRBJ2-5	CASSARDTKETQYF	TGCGCCAGCAGCGCCCGGGACACGAAAGAGACCCAGTACTTC
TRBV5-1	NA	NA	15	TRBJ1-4	CASSLAWGGNEKLFF	TGCGCCAGCAGCTTAGCTTGGGGAGGCAATGAAAAACTGTTTTTT
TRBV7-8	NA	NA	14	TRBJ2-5	CASSPGRAQETQYF	TGTGCCAGCAGCCCGGGTCGCGCACAAGAGACCCAGTACTTC
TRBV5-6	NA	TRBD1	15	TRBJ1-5	CASSPGQERYQPQHF	TGTGCCAGCAGCCCTGGACAGGAGAGGTATCAGCCCCAGCATTTT
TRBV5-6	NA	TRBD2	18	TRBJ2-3	CASSFRTSGGALLDTQYF	TGTGCCAGCAGCTTTCGCACTAGCGGGGGGGCCTTGTTAGATACGCAGTATTTT
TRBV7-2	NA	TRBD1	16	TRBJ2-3	CASSSRDRLGTDTQYF	TGTGCCAGCAGCTCCCGGGACAGATTGGGCACAGATACGCAGTATTTT
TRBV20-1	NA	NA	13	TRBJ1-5	CSADTGGNQPQHF	TGCAGTGCCGACACCGGCGGCAATCAGCCCCAGCATTTT
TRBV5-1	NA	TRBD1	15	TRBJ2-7	CASSLSGQGAYEQYF	TGCGCCAGCAGCTTGTCTGGACAGGGGGCTTACGAGCAGTACTTC
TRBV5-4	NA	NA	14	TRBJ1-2	CASSQAGQLYGYTF	TGTGCCAGCAGCCAGGCGGGACAACTCTATGGCTACACCTTC
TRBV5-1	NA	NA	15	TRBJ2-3	CASSLVGATTDTQYF	TGCGCCAGCAGCTTGGTGGGAGCGACGACAGATACGCAGTATTTT
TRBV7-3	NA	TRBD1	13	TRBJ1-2	CASGTEYNYGYTF	TGTGCCAGTGGGACAGAATATAACTATGGCTACACCTTC
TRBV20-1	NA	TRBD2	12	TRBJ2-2	CSATAGEGELFF	TGCAGTGCTACCGCGGGGGAGGGGGAGCTGTTTTTT
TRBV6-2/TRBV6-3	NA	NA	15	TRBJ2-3	CASSRVLLRPDTQYF	TGTGCCAGCAGTCGGGTCCTCTTAAGGCCAGATACGCAGTATTTT
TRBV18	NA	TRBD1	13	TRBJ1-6	CASSPGQGSPLHF	TGTGCCAGCTCACCTGGACAGGGTTCACCCCTCCACTTT
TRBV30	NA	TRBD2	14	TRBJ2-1	CAWRKRLAGYEQFF	TGTGCCTGGAGAAAAAGACTAGCGGGATATGAGCAGTTCTTC
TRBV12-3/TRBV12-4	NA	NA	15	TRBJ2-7	CASSLEWAVSDEQYF	TGTGCCAGCAGTTTAGAATGGGCAGTAAGCGACGAGCAGTACTTC
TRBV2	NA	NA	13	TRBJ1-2	CASMADSNYGYTF	TGTGCCAGCATGGCCGATTCTAACTATGGCTACACCTTC
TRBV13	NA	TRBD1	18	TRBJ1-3	CASSLGQPFEFSGNTIYF	TGTGCCAGCAGCCTGGGACAGCCGTTTGAGTTCTCTGGAAACACCATATATTTT